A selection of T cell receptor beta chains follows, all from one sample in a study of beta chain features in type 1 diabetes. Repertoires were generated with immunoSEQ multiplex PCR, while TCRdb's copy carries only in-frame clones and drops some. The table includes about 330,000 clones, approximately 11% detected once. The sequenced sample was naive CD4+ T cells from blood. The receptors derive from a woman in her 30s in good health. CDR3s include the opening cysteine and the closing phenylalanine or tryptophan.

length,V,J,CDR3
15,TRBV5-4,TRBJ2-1,CASRRTSGAYNEQFF
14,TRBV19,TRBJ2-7,CASSGLAGGHEQYF
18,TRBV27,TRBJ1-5,CASSFTGGSFSRNQPQHF
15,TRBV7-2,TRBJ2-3,CASSLAGTSTDTQYF
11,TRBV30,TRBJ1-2,CAWNRAPGYTF
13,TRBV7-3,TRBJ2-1,CASSVQGGNEQFF
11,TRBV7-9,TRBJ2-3,CASSSVAEQYF
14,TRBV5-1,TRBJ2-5,CASSNGQGPETQYF
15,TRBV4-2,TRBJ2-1,CASSQDSGGFGEQFF
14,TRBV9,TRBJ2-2,CASAGPGETGELFF
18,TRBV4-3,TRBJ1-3,CASSRQDSRKYSGNTIYF
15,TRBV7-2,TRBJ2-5,CASSLGGGRWETQYF
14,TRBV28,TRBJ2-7,CASRRGQDFYEQYF
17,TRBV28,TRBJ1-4,CASSRGRAFATNEKLFF
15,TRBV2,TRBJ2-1,CASSLSGRSYNEQFF
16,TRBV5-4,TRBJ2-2,CASSLRAGVGTGELFF
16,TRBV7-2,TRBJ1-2,CASSLGPQDTSYGYTF
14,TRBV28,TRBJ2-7,CASSPGTGLDEQYF
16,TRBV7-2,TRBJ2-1,CASSLVGGSSYNEQFF
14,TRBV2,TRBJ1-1,CASRTDRRNTEAFF
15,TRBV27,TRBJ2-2,CASSLHGTSNRELFF
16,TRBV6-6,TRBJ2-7,CASSRVYGDKGYEQYF
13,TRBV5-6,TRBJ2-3,CASGTSGTDTQYF
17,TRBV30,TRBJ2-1,CAWSDSQGTTLYNEQFF
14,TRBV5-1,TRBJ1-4,CASRSQGANEKLFF
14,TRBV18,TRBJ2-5,CASSPTGLEETQYF
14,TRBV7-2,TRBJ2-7,CASSLATGTYEQYF
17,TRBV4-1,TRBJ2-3,CASSLGLAGPSTDTQYF